This T cell receptor (beta chain) emerged from a study of shared clonotypes between healthy human individuals. Produced via immunoSEQ multiplex PCR; TCRdb's table is partial and in-frame only. Altogether 550,000 to 650,000 clones are present, around 96% being singletons, with the ten largest covering 0.11%. V lost 0 bases, J lost 2 bases, and 3 bases lay in between. Per germline, CDR1 SGHNT and CDR2 YYREEE (reference sequence). This CDR3 spans 12 amino acids. Naive CD8 populations comprised CD45RO-negative cells positively selected for CCR7, excluding terminally differentiated effector memory CD45RA+ cells. As for this clone: Other DNA sequences within the sample encode an identical CDR3.

The specimen sequenced was naive CD8+ T cells sorted from blood. This TCR derives from a woman aged 25 to 39 in good health. The chain joins TRBV5-4 to TRBJ2-7, with D uncertain. The CDR3 DNA sequence: TGTGCCAGCAGCTTGGCGCCCTACGAGCAGTACTTC. Its translation: CASSLAPYEQYF.